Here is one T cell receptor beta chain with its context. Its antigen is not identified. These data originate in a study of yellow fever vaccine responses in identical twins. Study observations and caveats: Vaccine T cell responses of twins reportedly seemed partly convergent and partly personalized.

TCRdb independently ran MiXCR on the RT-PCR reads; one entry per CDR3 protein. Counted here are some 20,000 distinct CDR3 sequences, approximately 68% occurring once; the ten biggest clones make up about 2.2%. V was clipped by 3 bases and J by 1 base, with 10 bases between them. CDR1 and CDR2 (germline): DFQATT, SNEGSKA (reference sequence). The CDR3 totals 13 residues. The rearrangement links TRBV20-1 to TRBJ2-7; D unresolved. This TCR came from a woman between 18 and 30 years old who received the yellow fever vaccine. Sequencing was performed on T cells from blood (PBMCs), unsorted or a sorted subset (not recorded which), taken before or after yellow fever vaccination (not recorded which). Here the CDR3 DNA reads TGCAGTGCTAGCCAATCCATGTCCTACGAGCAGTACGTC. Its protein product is CSASQSMSYEQYV.